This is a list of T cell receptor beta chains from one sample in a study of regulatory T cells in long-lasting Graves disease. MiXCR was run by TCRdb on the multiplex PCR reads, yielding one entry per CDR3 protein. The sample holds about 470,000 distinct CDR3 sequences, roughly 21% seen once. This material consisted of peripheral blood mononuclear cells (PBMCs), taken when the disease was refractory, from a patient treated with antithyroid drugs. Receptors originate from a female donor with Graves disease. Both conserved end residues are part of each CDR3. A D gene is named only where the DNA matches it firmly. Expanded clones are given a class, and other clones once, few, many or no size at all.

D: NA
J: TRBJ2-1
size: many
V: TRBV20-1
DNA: TGCAGTGCTAGAGTGGACACGGAGGAGTATAATGAGCAGTTCTTC
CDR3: CSARVDTEEYNEQFF

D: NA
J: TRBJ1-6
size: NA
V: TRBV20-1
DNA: TGCAGTGCTAGAGTCCTTTGGGGGGATTCCTATAATTCACCCCTCCACTTT
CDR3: CSARVLWGDSYNSPLHF

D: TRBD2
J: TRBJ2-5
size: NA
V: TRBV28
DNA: TGTGCCAGCAGTTGTTTCTCAAGCGGGGGGTGGGAGACCCAGTACTTC
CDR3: CASSCFSSGGWETQYF

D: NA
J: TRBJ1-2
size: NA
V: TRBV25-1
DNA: TGTGCCAGCAGGGAGGGATCCTCCTATGGCTACACCTTC
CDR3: CASREGSSYGYTF

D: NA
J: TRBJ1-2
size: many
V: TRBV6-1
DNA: TGTGCCAGCACCTCGGGGGACAACGCTAACTATGGCTACACCTTC
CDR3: CASTSGDNANYGYTF

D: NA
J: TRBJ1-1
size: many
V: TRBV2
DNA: TGTGCCAGCGTTTGGGACAACAACATGAACACTGAAGCTTTCTTT
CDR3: CASVWDNNMNTEAFF

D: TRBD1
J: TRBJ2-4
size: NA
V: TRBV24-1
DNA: TGTGCCACCAGTGATCCGACTCCCGGGACAGGGGGAAACATTCAGTACTTC
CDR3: CATSDPTPGTGGNIQYF

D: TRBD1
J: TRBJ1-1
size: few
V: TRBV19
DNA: TGTGCCAGTAGTATAGAGACAGGGCTAACTGGGAACACTGAAGCTTTCTTT
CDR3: CASSIETGLTGNTEAFF

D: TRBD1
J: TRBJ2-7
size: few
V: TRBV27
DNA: TGTGCCAGCGGATCCGGACAGGGGGCGAGCGAGCAGTACTTC
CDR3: CASGSGQGASEQYF

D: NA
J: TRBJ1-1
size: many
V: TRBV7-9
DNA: TGTGCCAGCAGCTTTGGACTTGAAGCTTTCTTT
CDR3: CASSFGLEAFF

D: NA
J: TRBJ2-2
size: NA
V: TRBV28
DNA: TGTGCCAGCAGTTTACCAGCGGTGAACACCGGGGAGCTGTTTTTT
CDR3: CASSLPAVNTGELFF